Presented here are 14 T cell receptor beta chains from one specimen sequenced in a study of graft-versus-host responses after intestinal transplantation. What these receptors recognize is not known. The repertoire was sequenced with immunoSEQ multiplex PCR; TCRdb's copy has only in-frame clones and lacks some. The table includes approximately 89,000 clones, roughly nine tenths detected once. This material consisted of unstimulated CD4+ T cells sorted from spleen or lymph node cells, taken before intestinal transplant. The receptors come from a human donor who received an intestinal transplant.

The gene calls are TRBV6-6 and TRBJ1-3; D remains ambiguous. The CDR3 has 14 amino acids. Looked up from germline, CDR1 is MNHNY and CDR2 is SVGAGI (reference sequence). The V end was cut by 5 bases, the J end by 0 bases, with 8 bases between. The CDR3 coding sequence is TGTGCCAGCAGTCCGAGTTTCTCTGGAAACACCATATATTTT. It is translated as CASSPSFSGNTIYF.

V gene TRBV5-1 combines with J gene TRBJ1-2; D is perhaps TRBD1 (5 bases). CDR3 size: 12 residues. Germline V CDR1 and CDR2: SGHRS, YFSETQ. The V end lost 4 bases, the J end lost 8 bases, and 12 bases lay between the germline ends. The CDR3: CASSPRGGGYTF. CDR3 nucleotides: TGCGCCAGCAGCCCTAGGGGTGGGGGCTACACCTTC.

The rearrangement links TRBV9 to TRBJ2-1; 9 bases match TRBD2. Germline V gives CDR1 SGDLS, CDR2 YYNGEE. Trimming took 3 bases from V and 4 from J; bases not matched to a gene: 14. The CDR3 length is 18 residues. The CDR3 DNA follows: TGTGCCAGCAGCGCCAGCGGGAGGACTCCGGGGCAATACAATGAGCAGTTCTTC. Its translation: CASSASGRTPGQYNEQFF.

The chain recombines TRBV5-4 with TRBJ1-1; D remains ambiguous. The V and J ends lost 0 bases and 0 bases respectively, with 9 bases between them. The CDR3 totals 15 residues. From germline, CDR1 is SGHNT and CDR2 YYREEE (reference sequence). The chain's CDR3 is CASSLGHLMNTEAFF. For the CDR3, the DNA is TGTGCCAGCAGCTTGGGACACCTTATGAACACTGAAGCTTTCTTT.

The V and J genes are TRBV5-1 and TRBJ2-1; D ambiguous. The CDR3 covers 11 residues. Germline V gene data show CDR1 as SGHRS and CDR2 as YFSETQ. The V end was cut by 3 bases, the J end by 9 bases, with 7 bases between. The CDR3 spells CASSSLVEQFF. Written as DNA, the CDR3 is TGCGCCAGCAGCTCTTTAGTTGAGCAGTTCTTC.

This chain joins TRBV7-7 and TRBJ1-1; no clear D. Deletions cut 5 bases from V and 0 bases from J, with 7 bases between. This CDR3 contains 13 residues. Germline V gene data show CDR1 as SSHAT and CDR2 as FNYEAQ (reference sequence). The CDR3, as DNA: TGTGCCAGCAGCGTAAACTTGAACACTGAAGCTTTCTTT. Translated: CASSVNLNTEAFF.

In the case of this clone: One junction end does not reproduce the germline sequence, and a read error may be involved. The V call is TRBV29-1, the J call TRBJ2-7; 9 positions match TRBD2. This CDR3 spans 14 amino acids. Germline loops: CDR1 SQVTM, CDR2 ANQGSEA. The CDR3 reads CSVKSGRTMYEQCF. The CDR3 DNA reads TGCAGCGTTAAAAGCGGGAGGACGATGTACGAGCAGTGCTTC.

The rearrangement uses TRBV6-5 and TRBJ1-3; D is perhaps TRBD1 (5 bases). Trimming removed 0 bases from V and 2 bases from J, with 8 bases in between. Germline CDR1 MNHEY, CDR2 SVGAGI. The CDR3 runs to 15 residues. The CDR3 bases are TGTGCCAGCAGTTACTCAGCAGGGACTGGAAACACCATATATTTT. Amino acids: CASSYSAGTGNTIYF.

This chain uses TRBV19 with TRBJ1-5; D may be TRBD1 (6 bases). The CDR3 covers 15 residues. Germline-derived CDR1 and CDR2 are LNHDA and SQIVND (reference sequence). Between the trimmed V and J ends, which lost 5 bases and 0 bases, there was a span of 11 bases. In DNA form, the CDR3 reads TGTGCCAGTAGTCCGCAGGGGTTTAGCAATCAGCCCCAGCATTTT. Translating it yields CASSPQGFSNQPQHF.

This clone was picked up one time. The chain links TRBV29-1 to TRBJ1-1; TRBD1 is a possible D gene (6 bases). Deletions cut 5 bases from V and 8 bases from J, with 18 bases between. The CDR3 spans 13 residues. Germline assignment: CDR1 SQVTM and CDR2 ANQGSEA. CDR3 region: CSVSQDGQSEAFF. Written as DNA, the CDR3 is TGCAGCGTTTCACAAGACGGACAGTCGGAAGCTTTCTTT.

The chain uses TRBV5-1 and TRBJ2-7, with 7 bases lining up with TRBD1. V lost 2 bases to trimming and J lost 3 bases; unmatched junction nucleotides: 8. This CDR3 has 15 amino acids. Germline V gene sequence: CDR1 SGHRS, CDR2 YFSETQ. The CDR3 here is CASSLGQVGIYEQYF. The DNA of the CDR3 is TGCGCCAGCAGCTTAGGACAGGTGGGGATCTACGAGCAGTACTTC.

The chain links TRBV6-5 to TRBJ1-2; 9 bases line up with TRBD1. The CDR3 has 15 residues. Trimming removed 6 bases from V and 3 bases from J; junction bases left unmatched: 8. The germline gives CDR1 MNHEY, CDR2 SVGAGI. The CDR3 coding sequence is TGTGCCAGCAGCATTACAGGGGGCCACTACTATGGCTACACCTTC. Its translation is CASSITGGHYYGYTF.

The rearrangement uses TRBV5-1 and TRBJ1-2, with D perhaps TRBD1 (6 bases). The CDR3 is 14 amino acids. V dropped 0 bases and J dropped 5 bases, with 11 bases sitting between them. Germline V lookup: CDR1 SGHRS, CDR2 YFSETQ. This CDR3 is CASSLENRAYGYTF. The CDR3 bases are TGCGCCAGCAGCTTGGAGAACAGGGCGTATGGCTACACCTTC.

This sequence joins TRBV4-3 and TRBJ2-3, with 12 bases identical to TRBD2. The germline V gene has CDR1 LGHNA and CDR2 YSLEER. This CDR3 contains 22 residues. J lost 0 bases, V lost 6 bases, and 22 bases had no gene match. Written as DNA, the CDR3 is TGCGCCAGCAGTACCACGGGACCGTGGATGGCTAGCGGGGGGGCTAGCACAGATACGCAGTATTTT. Translating gives CASSTTGPWMASGGASTDTQYF.